These 3 T cell receptor beta chains originate from one sample sequenced in a study of T-cell memory formation after mild COVID-19. TCRdb re-analysed the 5' RACE reads in MiXCR, keeping a single row per CDR3 protein. The sample lists 200,000 to 250,000 distinct CDR3 sequences; approximately 15% were seen once. Material for sequencing was PBMCs or a T cell subset sorted from them (not recorded which). The origin of the receptors is an adult woman who had mild COVID-19 (a few samples of this study predate the infection). Cell type and time point are not known.

This clonotype was counted a few times. The chain joins TRBV4-1 to TRBJ2-1; no definite D call. The length of the CDR3 is 14 residues. Trimming took off 1 base at V and 4 bases at J, with 8 bases between the two ends. From germline, CDR1 is MGHRA and CDR2 YSYEKL. CDR3 sequence reads: CASSQAVLYNEQFF. The DNA for the CDR3 is TGCGCCAGCAGCCAAGCAGTTCTTTACAATGAGCAGTTCTTC.

This clonotype was detected a few times. CDR3 bases: TGTGCCACCAGTCGGGGGGGAGGCAATCAGCCCCAGCATTTT. Amino acid sequence: CATSRGGGNQPQHF. The chain employs TRBV24-1 and TRBJ1-5; D perhaps matches TRBD1 (5 bases). Germline V gene lookup returns CDR1 KGHDR and CDR2 SFDVKD. Between the trimmed V and J ends, which lost 6 bases and 2 bases, there was a span of 10 bases. There are 14 residues in the CDR3.

The V call is TRBV4-1, the J call TRBJ2-5; 11 bases are a match to TRBD1. J was trimmed by 4 bases and V by 5 bases; bases with no gene match: 9. Germline CDR1 reads MGHRA; CDR2 reads YSYEKL. There are 16 residues in the CDR3. Here the CDR3 reads CASSGAGTGGRETQYF. The CDR3 DNA is TGCGCCAGCAGCGGGGCCGGGACAGGGGGAAGAGAGACCCAGTACTTC.